These 29 T cell receptor beta chains were all obtained from the same sample, sequenced in a study of graft-versus-host responses after intestinal transplantation (dated by TCRdb to 2020 to 2023). Libraries were built with the immunoSEQ multiplex PCR assay. The table was pulled from immuneACCESS by TCRdb, which kept in-frame rearrangements only. Such tables lose some clones; where checked, under half of the loss comes from unresolved V genes, and the rest has no known cause. In this sample the table shows approximately 130,000 clones, approximately 92% of which occur a single time. The ten top clones hold over 0.15% of the sample. No cognate antigen is known for these TCRs. The time point label on this specimen signifies: cells obtained before transplantation from donor or recipient. The starting material was unstimulated CD4+ T cells sorted from spleen or lymph node cells, obtained before intestinal transplant. Source of these receptors: a human donor who received an intestinal transplant.

V gene TRBV5-6 combines with J gene TRBJ1-4; TRBD1 aligns across 7 bases. The CDR3 is made up of 14 amino acids. CDR1 and CDR2 (germline): SGHDT, YYEEEE. The J segment lost 7 bases and the V segment lost 4 bases, leaving 7 bases of the junction unmatched. CDR3 loop: CASSTRQGGEKLFF. CDR3 DNA: TGTGCCAGCAGCACCCGACAGGGTGGTGAAAAACTGTTTTTT.

This CDR3 is CASSPPGQDGEKLFF. The CDR3 bases are TGTGCCAGCTCCCCCCCGGGACAGGATGGGGAAAAACTGTTTTTT. J is TRBJ1-4 and V is TRBV18, with 8 bases matching TRBD1. Germline CDR1 is KGHSH and CDR2 is LQKENI. The CDR3 is 15 amino acids. The V and J ends lost 6 bases and 8 bases, in that order; junction bases with no gene match: 11.

This clone was counted a single time. J is TRBJ2-5 and V is TRBV9; TRBD1 matches 11 bases. The V and J ends lost 2 bases and 7 bases, in that order; junction bases with no gene match: 4. This CDR3 is 14 amino acids long. From germline, CDR1 is SGDLS and CDR2 YYNGEE. The CDR3 loop reads CASSVGDRGGTQYF. In nucleotides, the CDR3 is TGTGCCAGCAGCGTCGGGGACAGGGGGGGGACCCAGTACTTC.

The V call is TRBV19, the J call TRBJ2-7; D is ambiguous. Germline V gene sequence: CDR1 LNHDA, CDR2 SQIVND (reference sequence). The CDR3 runs 17 residues. V lost 4 bases and J 1 base, leaving 20 bases between the germline ends. As DNA, the CDR3 is TGTGCCAGTAGTAGCCTTTACGAGGCAGCAGGATCCTACGAGCAGTACTTC. Translation gives CASSSLYEAAGSYEQYF.

The chain couples TRBV29-1 to TRBJ2-5; possibly TRBD2 for D (5 bases). Germline assignment: CDR1 SQVTM and CDR2 ANQGSEA. There are 12 residues in the CDR3. Trimming stripped 2 bases from V and 6 bases from J, with 10 bases between. The CDR3 region is CSVESLGKTQYF. The DNA of the CDR3 is TGCAGCGTTGAATCCCTCGGGAAGACCCAGTACTTC.

The chain carries TRBV5-5 and TRBJ2-5; tentative D call: TRBD1 (6 bases). Trimming pared 0 bases from V and 5 bases from J, leaving 11 bases between. This CDR3 has 14 amino acids. Germline CDR1 reads SGHKS; CDR2 reads YYEKEE (reference sequence). CDR3 DNA sequence: TGTGCCAGCAGCTTGGTCTTTAGGGGGGAGACCCAGTACTTC. As protein: CASSLVFRGETQYF.

This chain joins TRBV7-8 and TRBJ2-1; TRBD2 matches 9 bases. J lost 3 bases, V lost 2 bases, and 8 bases had no gene match. CDR1 and CDR2 (germline): SGHVS, FQNEAQ. CDR3 size: 17 residues. The CDR3 DNA follows: TGTGCCAGCAGCTTAAGTAGCGGGGGTTTGTTCTACAATGAGCAGTTCTTC. Translation gives CASSLSSGGLFYNEQFF.

The rearrangement uses TRBV6-6 and TRBJ2-2; D could derive from TRBD1 or TRBD2 (7 bases each). This CDR3 region has 15 residues. Between the trimmed V and J ends, which lost 5 bases and 6 bases, there was a span of 16 bases. CDR1 and CDR2 from the germline V gene are MNHNY and SVGAGI (reference sequence). For the CDR3, the DNA is TGTGCCAGCAGTCCCCCGACAGGGAGGGCCGGGGAGCTGTTTTTT. Protein sequence: CASSPPTGRAGELFF.

This sequence joins TRBV5-6 and TRBJ2-7; D not certain. V gave up 4 bases and J gave up 3 bases, with 8 bases separating them. CDR1 is SGHDT and CDR2 is YYEEEE in the germline V gene. There are 12 residues in the CDR3. The CDR3 reads CASSLTSYEQYF. CDR3 DNA: TGTGCCAGCAGCCTTACGAGCTACGAGCAGTACTTC.

The chain uses TRBV5-1 and TRBJ1-2; D not certain. V lost 0 bases, J lost 5 bases, and 14 bases lay in between. Germline-derived CDR1 and CDR2 are SGHRS and YFSETQ. This CDR3 has 15 residues. CDR3 sequence reads: CASSLGVGGLYGYTF. CDR3 coding DNA: TGCGCCAGCAGCTTGGGGGTTGGAGGCTTATATGGCTACACCTTC.

This chain connects TRBV5-6 to TRBJ2-7, with 9 bases identical to TRBD2. V shed 2 bases and J 6 bases; nucleotides not matched to a gene: 6. This CDR3 has 14 residues. Germline CDR1 and CDR2: SGHDT and YYEEEE. CDR3 in DNA: TGTGCCAGCAGCTTTAAGGGACTAGCTGCCGAGCAGTACTTC. Amino acids: CASSFKGLAAEQYF.

This sequence joins TRBV19 and TRBJ1-5; no reliable D call. This CDR3 is 13 amino acids long. Germline V CDR1 and CDR2: LNHDA, SQIVND (reference sequence). Trimming shortened V by 1 base and J by 4 bases, and 5 bases separated the two germline ends. The CDR3 is CASSIGGNQPQHF. CDR3 coding DNA: TGTGCCAGTAGTATAGGTGGGAATCAGCCCCAGCATTTT.

The rearrangement joins TRBV14 to TRBJ2-3, with D unclear. CDR1 SGHDN and CDR2 FVKESK come from the germline V gene. The CDR3 contains 13 residues. Trimming shortened V by 0 bases and J by 5 bases, and 6 bases separated the two germline ends. The CDR3 here is CASSQDRRDTQYF. In nucleotides, the CDR3 is TGTGCCAGCAGCCAAGATAGGAGAGATACGCAGTATTTT.

CDR3 sequence (DNA): TGTGCCAGCAGTGACCGACAGGGAGGGAACTATAATTCACCCCTCCACTTT. Its protein product is CASSDRQGGNYNSPLHF. The chain uses TRBV6-1 and TRBJ1-6; 7 bases are shared with TRBD1. The germline V gene encodes CDR1 MNHNS and CDR2 SASEGT. The J segment lost 3 bases and the V segment lost 3 bases, leaving 8 bases of the junction unmatched. The CDR3 has 17 residues.

The chain employs TRBV11-3 and TRBJ1-3; tentatively, D is TRBD1 (5 bases). With 3 bases removed from V and 4 bases from J, the gap between germline ends came to 7 bases. From germline, CDR1 is SGHNT and CDR2 YENEEA. The CDR3 length is 13 residues. The CDR3 is CASSLWTGNTIYF. CDR3 nucleotide sequence: TGTGCCAGCAGCTTGTGGACAGGAAACACCATATATTTT.

The chain links TRBV29-1 to TRBJ2-1; TRBD2 agrees at 8 bases. V dropped 4 bases and J dropped 9; count of bases not matched to a gene: 11. CDR1 and CDR2 from the germline V gene are SQVTM and ANQGSEA. This CDR3 is 14 amino acids long. The CDR3, as DNA: TGCAGCGTTGTTACGGGGGGGCCAAATGGTGAGCAGTTCTTC. Translated: CSVVTGGPNGEQFF.

This clone appeared once. The chain uses TRBV5-4 and TRBJ2-3; possibly TRBD2 for D (5 bases). Germline CDR1 reads SGHNT; CDR2 reads YYREEE (reference sequence). This CDR3 is 16 amino acids long. V was shortened by 0 bases and J by 2 bases, with 13 bases between the two germline ends. The CDR3 DNA sequence: TGTGCCAGCAGCTTGGCCGTCGGGAACCCCACAGATACGCAGTATTTT. Residues: CASSLAVGNPTDTQYF.

This clone showed up just a few times. This chain links TRBV4-2 with TRBJ1-4; D is unresolved. The V end was cut by 2 bases, the J end by 7 bases, with 5 bases between. CDR3 length: 12 residues. The germline gives CDR1 LGHNA, CDR2 YNFKEQ. The CDR3 coding sequence is TGTGCCAGCAGCCAATTTCGTGAAAAACTGTTTTTT. Its translation is CASSQFREKLFF.

The chain links TRBV15 to TRBJ2-1; D unresolved. The CDR3 contains 14 residues. V lost 0 bases and J 4 bases, leaving 7 bases between the germline ends. Looked up from germline, CDR1 is LNHNV and CDR2 is YYDKDF (reference sequence). CDR3 protein: CATSRDYPYNEQFF. The CDR3 bases are TGTGCCACCAGCAGAGACTACCCATACAATGAGCAGTTCTTC.

This clone was recorded only once. The rearrangement uses TRBV27 and TRBJ2-1, with a tentative D call TRBD2 (5 bases). The CDR3 consists of 13 residues. Germline V gives CDR1 MNHEY, CDR2 SMNVEV (reference sequence). V gave up 2 bases and J gave up 8 bases, with 10 bases separating them. CDR3 in amino acids: CASSLRRSDEQFF. The DNA for the CDR3 is TGTGCCAGCAGTTTAAGGAGGAGCGATGAGCAGTTCTTC.

This chain connects TRBV7-3 to TRBJ2-2; 9 bases map to TRBD2. Germline values: CDR1 SGHTA, CDR2 FQGTGA. The CDR3 length is 14 residues. V shed 5 bases, J shed 6 bases, and the junction held 4 bases outside the gene matches. The CDR3 is CASSPGLAAGELFF. In DNA form, the CDR3 reads TGTGCCAGCAGCCCGGGACTAGCCGCCGGGGAGCTGTTTTTT.

This chain connects TRBV2 to TRBJ2-1; possibly TRBD1 for D (6 bases). The CDR3 loop spans 14 amino acids. V lost 7 bases and J 1 base, leaving 11 bases between the germline ends. Germline CDR1 is SNHLY and CDR2 is FYNNEI. The CDR3 nucleotides read TGTGCCAGCACGGGAAGGGGGTCCTACAATGAGCAGTTCTTC. It yields the protein CASTGRGSYNEQFF.

V gene TRBV5-1 combines with J gene TRBJ1-4; D not certain. The V end lost 4 bases, the J end lost 5 bases, and 12 bases lay between the germline ends. The V gene's germline CDR1 is SGHRS and CDR2 YFSETQ. The CDR3 extends over 14 amino acids. The CDR3 reads CASSGGGGNEKLFF. CDR3 in DNA: TGCGCCAGCAGCGGCGGCGGAGGAAATGAAAAACTGTTTTTT.

This chain uses TRBV5-1 with TRBJ2-5; no firm D call. The CDR3 is made up of 14 amino acids. V lost 2 bases to trimming and J lost 0 bases, with 8 bases between them. Germline values: CDR1 SGHRS, CDR2 YFSETQ. CDR3 region: CASSFYGDQETQYF. The CDR3 bases are TGCGCCAGCAGCTTTTACGGAGACCAAGAGACCCAGTACTTC.

The V and J genes are TRBV6-5 and TRBJ1-1, with D uncertain. CDR1 and CDR2 (germline): MNHEY, SVGAGI. This CDR3 has 12 amino acids. Trimming took off 8 bases at V and 3 bases at J, with 10 bases between the two ends. The CDR3 protein is CASGERDTEAFF. The CDR3 bases are TGTGCCAGCGGTGAGAGAGACACTGAAGCTTTCTTT.

The chain employs TRBV5-1 and TRBJ2-2, with unresolved D. From germline, CDR1 is SGHRS and CDR2 YFSETQ. The CDR3 spans 16 residues. Trimming left V 0 bases short and J 0 bases short, with 9 bases between. CDR3 amino acids: CASSLEYSANTGELFF. The CDR3 nucleotides read TGCGCCAGCAGCTTGGAATACAGCGCGAACACCGGGGAGCTGTTTTTT.

The chain carries TRBV2 and TRBJ1-5; D not certain. Trimming shortened V by 2 bases and J by 0 bases, and 8 bases separated the two germline ends. The CDR3 is 15 amino acids. Per germline, CDR1 SNHLY and CDR2 FYNNEI. CDR3 sequence reads: CASSENVNSNQPQHF. CDR3 in DNA: TGTGCCAGCAGTGAAAACGTCAATAGCAATCAGCCCCAGCATTTT.

This chain connects TRBV7-6 to TRBJ1-6, with D possibly matching TRBD1 (5 bases). There are 15 residues in the CDR3. The V and J ends lost 1 base and 10 bases respectively, with 14 bases between them. Germline values: CDR1 SGHVS, CDR2 FNYEAQ. CDR3 DNA: TGTGCCAGCAGCTTAGACGGACAAACGGGGTCACCCCTCCACTTT. Protein sequence: CASSLDGQTGSPLHF.

The V gene is TRBV6-1, the J gene TRBJ1-2; a possible D gene is TRBD1 (5 bases). The germline V and J ends were trimmed by 2 bases and 8 bases, with 9 bases remaining between them. The CDR3 has 12 residues. Germline assignment: CDR1 MNHNS and CDR2 SASEGT. This chain's CDR3 is CASSEQGYGYTF. In nucleotides, the CDR3 is TGTGCCAGCAGTGAACAGGGTTACGGCTACACCTTC.